This record covers a single T cell receptor beta chain. Its antigen is unknown. No qualities accompany the bases; no much larger clone lies one base away. The germline V gene (reference sequence) yields LNHDA for CDR1 and SQIVND for CDR2. The CDR3, cysteine through phenylalanine, is 17 amino acids long. Only CDR3 DNA remains: 51 bases, in frame from the first base. V is clipped by 4 bases and J by 0 bases, and the sequence between their germline boundaries is 16 bases long. Using the deep immunoSEQ assay, multiplex PCR amplified TCR CDR3 regions from genomic DNA. Extracted genomic DNA from each cell subset was distributed evenly across all wells of several immunoSEQ 96-well plates, and each plate was treated as a replicate. For sorted subsets, around 200 ng genomic DNA, equal to some 30,000 T cell genomes, was loaded into each replicate PCR. Purified libraries were quantified with a Qubit 3.0 fluorometer, sized on a Bioanalyzer 2100, and re-quantified with the KAPA Library Quantification kit. Every immunoSEQ 96-well plate was sequenced on a dedicated single-read 150-cycle Illumina NextSeq 550 flow cell. The original methods were these. Because only junctional sequences without quality scores were contained in the immunoSEQ output, filtering matching that applied to full-length reads could not be performed. Sequences were annotated with PyIR, a Python wrapper for IgBLAST v1.9, using IMGT germline references to assign V/J genes and CDR3. Reads with weak V/J assignments (E-value above 1e-6), missing CDR3, stop codons, out-of-frame junctions, or ambiguous translated residues were removed. V3J clonotypes were defined by identical inferred V gene, J gene, and CDR3 amino acid sequence. The percentage overlap between two repertoires was calculated by dividing the number of shared unique clonotypes by the size of the smaller repertoire. RTK rarefaction, the Chao1 estimator, and Recon v2.1 estimates of unobserved clonotypes were used to assess repertoire richness. Generation probabilities for all TCRbeta clonotypes obtained by the gDNA method from a handful of donors were computed using OLGA. TCRdb re-hosts the immuneACCESS table, in-frame sequences only. Its copies lack some clones; in the studies checked, an unresolved V gene accounts for under half of them, and the cause for the rest is not known. That table is the source of V, J and clone size, and D and trimming were worked out from the DNA. For this sample the table gives millions of clones, of which just over 90% were detected only once. The ten most abundant clones make up over 0.12% of the sample.

This specimen belongs to a study of shared clonotypes between healthy human individuals (dated by TCRdb to the early 2020s). The study in broad terms: The cohort included a few men and a couple of women between 18 and 49 years of age. For each donor, three plates each were used for CD4 naive and CD4 memory, two plates were used for CD8 naive, and one plate was used for CD8 memory. Blood TCR repertoires of five healthy adults were deeply sequenced to estimate repertoire size and the extent of clonotype sharing between individuals. Libraries were prepared and TCR repertoires were sequenced by different laboratories using diverse techniques, in order to increase sequencing depth and limit assay-specific biases. Between about 0.9 and 8.9 billion PBMCs per donor were obtained by leukapheresis. The paper's findings and limits, for the study overall: Larger estimated clonotype richness was generally found for naive subsets than for memory subsets. The small number of donors limited the genetic and exposure-history diversity represented. When a handful of donors were compared, the shared fraction of clonotypes was around 4.6% for naive CD4, approximately 3.5% for naive CD8, 2.3% for memory CD4, and approximately 0.4% for memory CD8. Rarefaction of sorted-subset datasets indicated incomplete sequencing despite the large sequencing depth. Clonotypes shared by all four sorted-subset donors showed higher generation probabilities than non-shared clonotypes. Sampling was limited to blood, and TCR repertoires in tissue likely differ from TCR repertoires in blood. Pairwise subsampling led to the expectation that sequencing depth would affect the degree of clonotype sharing among donors.

The donors were healthy, HIV-negative adults who had no recently reported acute infections or vaccinations. Only Caucasian adults living in Nashville, Tennessee, USA were represented among the donors. Magnetic negative selection was used to enrich CD4+ T cells, after which naive cells were positively selected on CD45RA and the negative fraction became the memory subset. Blood was collected by leukapheresis, and PBMCs were isolated by Ficoll-Histopaque density gradient centrifugation and then cryopreserved in liquid nitrogen vapor phase. Analytical flow cytometry was used to check the purity and quantity of each magnetically sorted T cell population. Genomic DNA was isolated from every sorted fraction and measured by UV absorbance on a Nanodrop 2000c.

This TCR was sampled from a man aged 18 to 29 in good health. The sequencing input was naive CD4+ T cells sorted from blood. This specimen's cell subset or site label, per the study, means: CD45RA+ positively selected. The chain is assembled from TRBV19 and TRBJ1-5; a tentative D call is TRBD1 (6 bases match). The CDR3 region: CASSTSHQGNSNQPQHF. The nucleotide sequence is TGTGCCAGTAGTACTTCTCACCAGGGGAATAGCAATCAGCCCCAGCATTTT. With all but the CDR3 taken from the reference TRBV19 and TRBJ1-5 genes, the full variable domain is: DGGITQSPKYLFRKEGQNVTLSCEQNLNHDAMYWYRQDPGQGLRLIYYSQIVNDFQKGDIAEGYSVSREKKESFPLTVTSAQKNPTAFYLCASSTSHQGNSNQPQHFGDGTRLSIL.